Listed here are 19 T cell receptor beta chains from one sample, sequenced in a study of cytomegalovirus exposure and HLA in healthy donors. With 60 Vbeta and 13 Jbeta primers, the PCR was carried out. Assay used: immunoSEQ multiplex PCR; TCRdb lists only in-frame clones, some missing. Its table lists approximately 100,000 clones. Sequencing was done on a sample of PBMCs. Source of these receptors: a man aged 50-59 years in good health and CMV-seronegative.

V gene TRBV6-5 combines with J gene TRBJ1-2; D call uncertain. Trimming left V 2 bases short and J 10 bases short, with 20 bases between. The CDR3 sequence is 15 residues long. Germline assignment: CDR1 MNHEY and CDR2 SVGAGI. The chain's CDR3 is CASSYSFRETIDYTF. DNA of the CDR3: TGTGCCAGCAGTTACAGTTTTAGGGAGACGATCGACTACACCTTC.

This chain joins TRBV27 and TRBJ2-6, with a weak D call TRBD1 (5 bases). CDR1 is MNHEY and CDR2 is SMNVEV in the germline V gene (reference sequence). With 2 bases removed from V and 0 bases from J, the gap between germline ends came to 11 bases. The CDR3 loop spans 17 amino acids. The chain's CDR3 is CASSLQGPSSGANVLTF. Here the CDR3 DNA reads TGTGCCAGCAGTTTACAGGGCCCGAGCTCTGGGGCCAACGTCCTGACTTTC.

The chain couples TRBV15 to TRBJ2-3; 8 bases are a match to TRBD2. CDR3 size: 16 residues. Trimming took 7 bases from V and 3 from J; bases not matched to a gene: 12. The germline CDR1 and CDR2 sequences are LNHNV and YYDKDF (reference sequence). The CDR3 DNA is TGTGCCACCAACGAGGGAGGCGGGGGGTATACAGATACGCAGTATTTT. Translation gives CATNEGGGGYTDTQYF.

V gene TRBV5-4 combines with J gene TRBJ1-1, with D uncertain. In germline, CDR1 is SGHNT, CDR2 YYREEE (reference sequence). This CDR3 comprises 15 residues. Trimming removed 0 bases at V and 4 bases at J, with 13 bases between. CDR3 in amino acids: CASSLVSGLGTEAFF. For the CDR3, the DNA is TGTGCCAGCAGCTTGGTTTCGGGGTTGGGCACTGAAGCTTTCTTT.

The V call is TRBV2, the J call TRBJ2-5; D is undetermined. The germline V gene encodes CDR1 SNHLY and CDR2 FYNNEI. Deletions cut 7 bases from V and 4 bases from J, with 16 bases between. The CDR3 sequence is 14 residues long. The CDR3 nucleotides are TGTGCCAGCAATGATGGCAGGCTTGGAGAGACCCAGTACTTC. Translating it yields CASNDGRLGETQYF.

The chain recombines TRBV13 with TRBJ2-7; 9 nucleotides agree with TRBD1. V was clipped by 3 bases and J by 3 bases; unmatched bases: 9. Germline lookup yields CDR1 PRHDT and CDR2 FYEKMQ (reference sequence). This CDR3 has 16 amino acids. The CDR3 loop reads CASSFWDREFDYEQYF. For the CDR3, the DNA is TGTGCCAGCAGCTTTTGGGACAGGGAATTTGACTACGAGCAGTACTTC.

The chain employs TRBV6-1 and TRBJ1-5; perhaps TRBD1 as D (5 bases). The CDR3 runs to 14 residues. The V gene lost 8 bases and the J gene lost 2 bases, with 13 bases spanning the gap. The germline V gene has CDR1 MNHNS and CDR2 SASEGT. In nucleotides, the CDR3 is TGTGCCAGCTGCGGACACGGAGGCAATCAGCCCCAGCATTTT. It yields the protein CASCGHGGNQPQHF.

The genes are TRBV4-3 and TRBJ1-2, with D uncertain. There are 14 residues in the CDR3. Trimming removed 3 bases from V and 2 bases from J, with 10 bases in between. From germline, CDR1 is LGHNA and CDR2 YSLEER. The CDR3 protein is CASSHRTGNYGYTF. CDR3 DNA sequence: TGCGCCAGCAGCCATAGGACGGGAAACTATGGCTACACCTTC.

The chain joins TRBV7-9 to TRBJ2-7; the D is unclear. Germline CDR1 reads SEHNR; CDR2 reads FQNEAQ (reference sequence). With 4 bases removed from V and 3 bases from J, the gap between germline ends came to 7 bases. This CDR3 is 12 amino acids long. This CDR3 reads CASSSLVYEQYF. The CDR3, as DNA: TGTGCCAGCAGCTCTCTAGTCTACGAGCAGTACTTC.

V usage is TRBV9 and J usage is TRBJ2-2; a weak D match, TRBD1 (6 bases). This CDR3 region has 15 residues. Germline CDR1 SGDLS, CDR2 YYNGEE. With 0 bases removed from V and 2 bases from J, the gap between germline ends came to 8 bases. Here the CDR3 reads CASSVGGTNTGELFF. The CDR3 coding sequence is TGTGCCAGCAGCGTAGGAGGGACAAACACCGGGGAGCTGTTTTTT.

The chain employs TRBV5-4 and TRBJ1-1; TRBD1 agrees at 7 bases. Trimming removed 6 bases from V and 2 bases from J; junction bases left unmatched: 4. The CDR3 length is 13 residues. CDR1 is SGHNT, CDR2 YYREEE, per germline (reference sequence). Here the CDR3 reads CASKGQTNTEAFF. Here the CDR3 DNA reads TGTGCCAGCAAGGGACAGACAAACACTGAAGCTTTCTTT.

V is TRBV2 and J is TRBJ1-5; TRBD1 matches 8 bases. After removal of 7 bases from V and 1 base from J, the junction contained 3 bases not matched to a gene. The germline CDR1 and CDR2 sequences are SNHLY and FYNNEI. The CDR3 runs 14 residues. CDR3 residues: CASNRGTSNQPQHF. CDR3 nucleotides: TGTGCCAGCAACAGGGGGACCAGCAATCAGCCCCAGCATTTT.

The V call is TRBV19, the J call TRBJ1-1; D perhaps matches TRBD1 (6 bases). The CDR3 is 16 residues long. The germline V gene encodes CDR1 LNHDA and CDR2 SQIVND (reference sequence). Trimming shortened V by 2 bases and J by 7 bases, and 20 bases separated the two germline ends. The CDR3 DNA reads TGTGCCAGTAGTATAAAGTCCGGGACACAAAGGGGTGAAGCTTTCTTT. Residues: CASSIKSGTQRGEAFF.

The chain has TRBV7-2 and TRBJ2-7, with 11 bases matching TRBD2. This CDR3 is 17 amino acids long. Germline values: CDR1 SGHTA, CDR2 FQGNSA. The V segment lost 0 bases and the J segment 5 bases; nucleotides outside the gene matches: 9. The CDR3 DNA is TGTGCCAGCAGCTTAGCCATAGCGGGGGGGTCTTTTGACGAGCAGTACTTC. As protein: CASSLAIAGGSFDEQYF.

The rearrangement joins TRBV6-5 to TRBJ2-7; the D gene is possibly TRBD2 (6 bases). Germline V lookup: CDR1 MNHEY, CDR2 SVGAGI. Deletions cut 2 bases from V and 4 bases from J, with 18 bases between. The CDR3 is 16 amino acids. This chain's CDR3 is CASSYQEGSLPYEQYF. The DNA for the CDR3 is TGTGCCAGCAGTTACCAGGAGGGGTCTCTTCCATACGAGCAGTACTTC.

The DNA for the CDR3 is TGTGCCAGCAGCTTAGGAGTTGCTAACTATGGCTACACCTTC. Its translation is CASSLGVANYGYTF. The gene calls are TRBV7-2 and TRBJ1-2; the D is unclear. This CDR3 spans 14 amino acids. Germline CDR1 is SGHTA and CDR2 is FQGNSA. V lost 1 base to trimming and J lost 0 bases, with 6 bases between them.

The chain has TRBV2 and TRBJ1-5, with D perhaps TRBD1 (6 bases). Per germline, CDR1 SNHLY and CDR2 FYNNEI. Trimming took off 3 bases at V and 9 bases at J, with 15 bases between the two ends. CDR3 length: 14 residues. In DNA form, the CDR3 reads TGTGCCAGCAGTGATCAGGGGAGAGATGGGCCCCAGCATTTT. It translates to CASSDQGRDGPQHF.

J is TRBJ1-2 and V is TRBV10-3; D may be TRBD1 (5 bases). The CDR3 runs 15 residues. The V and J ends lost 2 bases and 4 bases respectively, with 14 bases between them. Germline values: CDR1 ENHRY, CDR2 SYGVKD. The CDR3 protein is CAISEQLQDTYGYTF. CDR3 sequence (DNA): TGTGCCATCAGTGAGCAACTACAGGATACCTATGGCTACACCTTC.

The CDR3 DNA is TGCGCCAGCAGATTTTCCCTGGGGGGGTCGGATGAGCAGTTCTTC. Its protein is CASRFSLGGSDEQFF. The chain has TRBV5-1 and TRBJ2-1; 7 nucleotides align to TRBD2. The V gene end was trimmed by 5 bases and the J gene end by 8 bases; junction bases not matched to a gene: 13. Germline values: CDR1 SGHRS, CDR2 YFSETQ. This CDR3 has 15 amino acids.